This is a list of T cell receptor beta chains from one sample in a study of blood T cell repertoires in COVID-19. Some clones are missing from TCRdb's copy, which holds only in-frame ones; the method was immunoSEQ multiplex PCR. In the table there are over 35,000 clones, about four fifths of which are singletons. Sample: peripheral blood. The receptors stem from a human donor with acute or convalescent COVID-19. The donor label of this sample is uncertain. CDR3s leave out the opening cysteine and the closing phenylalanine or tryptophan.

CDR3 length: 11; V gene: TRBV11-3; J gene: TRBJ2-2; CDR3 protein: ASSFGGTGELF
CDR3 length: 15; V gene: TRBV2; J gene: TRBJ1-3; CDR3 protein: ASSEGVGASSGNTIY
CDR3 length: 12; V gene: TRBV5-1; J gene: TRBJ2-7; CDR3 protein: ASSGTASSYEQY
CDR3 length: 11; V gene: TRBV6-1; J gene: TRBJ2-7; CDR3 protein: ASSDPQGNEQY
CDR3 length: 11; V gene: TRBV7-9; J gene: TRBJ1-2; CDR3 protein: ASSLAQSYGYT
CDR3 length: 11; V gene: TRBV7-9; J gene: TRBJ2-7; CDR3 protein: ASSYINSYEQY
CDR3 length: 19; V gene: TRBV6-2/TRBV6-3; J gene: TRBJ2-1; CDR3 protein: ASSPQAGRASSGLSDNEQF
CDR3 length: 14; V gene: TRBV5-4; J gene: TRBJ2-7; CDR3 protein: ASSLRTSGFSYEQY
CDR3 length: 15; V gene: TRBV6-2/TRBV6-3; J gene: TRBJ2-4; CDR3 protein: ASSYERLAGGQNIQY
CDR3 length: 11; V gene: TRBV2; J gene: TRBJ2-1; CDR3 protein: ASRTGQFNEQF
CDR3 length: 15; V gene: TRBV7-8; J gene: TRBJ1-4; CDR3 protein: ASSLDDRVGTNEKLF
CDR3 length: 16; V gene: TRBV7-2; J gene: TRBJ2-1; CDR3 protein: ASSSFGFPSGRYNEQF
CDR3 length: 12; V gene: TRBV5-1; J gene: TRBJ2-2; CDR3 protein: ASTLSGQNGELF
CDR3 length: 14; V gene: TRBV7-8; J gene: TRBJ2-3; CDR3 protein: ASSLVASGGTDTQY
CDR3 length: 14; V gene: TRBV6-4; J gene: TRBJ2-5; CDR3 protein: ASSEGLAGGGETQY
CDR3 length: 12; V gene: TRBV2; J gene: TRBJ1-2; CDR3 protein: ASRSLGQGHGYT
CDR3 length: 13; V gene: TRBV28; J gene: TRBJ2-1; CDR3 protein: ASRQGWTSGNEQF
CDR3 length: 13; V gene: TRBV5-4; J gene: TRBJ2-5; CDR3 protein: ASSDPQGAGETQY
CDR3 length: 12; V gene: TRBV2; J gene: TRBJ2-7; CDR3 protein: ASSRDRTTYEQY
CDR3 length: 9; V gene: TRBV27; J gene: TRBJ2-1; CDR3 protein: ASRWGQGQF
CDR3 length: 11; V gene: TRBV4-1; J gene: TRBJ2-7; CDR3 protein: ASSRDGAYEQY
CDR3 length: 12; V gene: TRBV6-2/TRBV6-3; J gene: TRBJ1-2; CDR3 protein: ASSHRDRDYGYT
CDR3 length: 12; V gene: TRBV6-5; J gene: TRBJ2-2; CDR3 protein: ASRPGGNTGELF
CDR3 length: 11; V gene: TRBV6-5; J gene: TRBJ1-1; CDR3 protein: ASRTTQNTEAF
CDR3 length: 11; V gene: TRBV6-5; J gene: TRBJ2-5; CDR3 protein: ASSPRVQETQY